What follows are 9 T cell receptor beta chains derived from one specimen sequenced in a study of response to subunit inactivated influenza vaccine. MiXCR, applied by TCRdb to the RT-PCR reads, yields one record per CDR3 protein. The sample holds hundreds of thousands of distinct CDR3 sequences, about 25% seen once. The sample was CD4+ T cells sorted from PBMCs, taken roughly 5 days after vaccination. The receptors here all came from a man aged 50 to 59 who received an inactivated influenza vaccine.

This clonotype was picked up many times. V and J are TRBV7-2 and TRBJ2-5; TRBD2 aligns across 15 bases. Germline trimming cut 3 bases from V and 4 bases from J; bases unmatched to any gene: 3. Germline-derived CDR1 and CDR2 are SGHTA and FQGNSA. The CDR3 runs 16 residues. The CDR3 reads CASSFGTSGGLETQYF. The CDR3 coding sequence is TGTGCCAGCAGCTTTGGGACTAGCGGGGGGTTAGAGACCCAGTACTTC.

The rearrangement links TRBV29-1 to TRBJ1-5; D not resolved. Germline V gene data show CDR1 as SQVTM and CDR2 as ANQGSEA. V was clipped by 4 bases and J by 3 bases, with 7 bases between them. The CDR3 spans 12 residues. CDR3 sequence (DNA): TGCAGCGTTGGGGCAGCCAATCAGCCCCAGCATTTT. As protein: CSVGAANQPQHF.

This clonotype was detected only a few times. The V gene is TRBV12-3 or TRBV12-4, the J gene TRBJ2-3, with unresolved D. This CDR3 comprises 14 residues. V shed 6 bases and J shed 2 bases, with 12 bases lying between them. The CDR3 sequence is CASRVGPATDTQYF. CDR3 in DNA: TGTGCCAGCAGGGTTGGCCCAGCCACAGATACGCAGTATTTT.

This clonotype turned up a few times. V is TRBV9 and J is TRBJ2-2; D gene ambiguous. There are 17 residues in the CDR3. Germline loops: CDR1 SGDLS, CDR2 YYNGEE. The germline V and J ends were trimmed by 0 bases and 2 bases, with 14 bases remaining between them. The CDR3 DNA reads TGTGCCAGCAGCGTAGTATTTGGAACAGCTAACACCGGGGAGCTGTTTTTT. Its protein is CASSVVFGTANTGELFF.

This clonotype was recorded many times. This chain joins TRBV29-1 and TRBJ2-7; D is unclear. Germline V CDR1 and CDR2: SQVTM, ANQGSEA. V was pared by 5 bases and J by 2 bases, with 13 bases between. The CDR3 loop spans 13 amino acids. DNA for the CDR3: TGCAGCGTTTCAGTTTCGCAGGCCTACGAGCAGTACTTC. Translating it yields CSVSVSQAYEQYF.

This clonotype was observed a few times. This chain joins TRBV7-2 and TRBJ2-3, with D perhaps matching TRBD2 (6 bases). Germline V gives CDR1 SGHTA, CDR2 FQGNSA. V lost 4 bases and J 0 bases, leaving 23 bases between the germline ends. CDR3 length: 19 residues. The CDR3 sequence: CASSSSAFLSRGSTDTQYF. CDR3 sequence (DNA): TGTGCCAGCAGCTCTAGCGCCTTCCTATCCCGGGGAAGCACAGATACGCAGTATTTT.

The rearrangement joins TRBV15 to TRBJ2-1; 7 bases align to TRBD2. Germline lookup yields CDR1 LNHNV and CDR2 YYDKDF (reference sequence). The length of the CDR3 is 17 residues. V lost 0 bases and J lost 10; bases outside the gene matches: 15. In DNA form, the CDR3 reads TGTGCCACCAGCAGAGATCTGGGAGCGGGACGTACATGGGAGCAGTTCTTC. Encoded protein: CATSRDLGAGRTWEQFF.

The gene calls are TRBV24-1 and TRBJ2-1, with 8 nucleotides matching TRBD2. The V gene end was trimmed by 3 bases and the J gene end by 4 bases; junction bases not matched to a gene: 7. The germline V gene encodes CDR1 KGHDR and CDR2 SFDVKD. The length of the CDR3 is 16 residues. CDR3 bases: TGTGCCACCAGTGATGCTCTAGCGGGCCAATACAATGAGCAGTTCTTC. Encoded protein: CATSDALAGQYNEQFF.

V is TRBV28 and J is TRBJ2-7; no clear D gene. CDR1 is MDHEN, CDR2 SYDVKM, per germline. The CDR3 has 10 amino acids. With 10 bases removed from V and 6 bases from J, the gap between germline ends came to 10 bases. The CDR3 reads CATGPPEQYF. The DNA for the CDR3 is TGTGCCACCGGGCCTCCCGAGCAGTACTTC.